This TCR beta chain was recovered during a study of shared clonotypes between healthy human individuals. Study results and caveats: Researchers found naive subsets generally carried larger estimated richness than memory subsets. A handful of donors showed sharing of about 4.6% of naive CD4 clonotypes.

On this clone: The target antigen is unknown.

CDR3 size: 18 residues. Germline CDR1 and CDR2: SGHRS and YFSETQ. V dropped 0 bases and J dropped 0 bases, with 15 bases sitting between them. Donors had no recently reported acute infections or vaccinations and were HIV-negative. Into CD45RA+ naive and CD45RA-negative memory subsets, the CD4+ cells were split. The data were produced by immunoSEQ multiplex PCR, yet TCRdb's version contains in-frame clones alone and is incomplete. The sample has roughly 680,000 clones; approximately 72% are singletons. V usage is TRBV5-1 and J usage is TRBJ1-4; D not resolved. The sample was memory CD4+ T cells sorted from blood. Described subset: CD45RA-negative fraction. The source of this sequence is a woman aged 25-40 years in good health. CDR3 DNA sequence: TGCGCCAGCAGCTTGGGAGGGAGTACCTTTGCAACTAATGAAAAACTGTTTTTT. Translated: CASSLGGSTFATNEKLFF.